This T cell receptor (beta chain) was identified during a study of T cell responses to AZD1222 COVID-19 vaccine. Study observations and caveats: Mostly white British, mostly female donors; authors suggested clonal diversity may be underestimated. Just a handful of people given AZD1222 tested seropositive at baseline.

As to this clone: Antigen unknown.

The table came from immunoSEQ multiplex PCR; TCRdb's copy has only in-frame clones and leaves some out. The table shows around 180,000 clones, with 70% to 90% occurring only once. The CDR3 is 15 amino acids. The trim removed 5 bases at V and 3 bases at J, leaving 5 bases unmatched. Germline loops: CDR1 MNHEY, CDR2 SVGAGI. This receptor was identified in an adult in good health. The chain has TRBV6-5 and TRBJ2-7; 12 positions match TRBD1. Specimen: peripheral blood, collected on day 0 of AZD1222 vaccination. DNA of the CDR3: TGTGCCAGCAGTAACCGGGACAGGGGGCTCTACGAGCAGTACTTC. It translates to CASSNRDRGLYEQYF.